This entry is about one TCR beta chain. The CDR3 consists of 13 residues. The V and J ends lost 1 base and 16 bases, in that order; junction bases with no gene match: 6. CDR1 is SGHAT, CDR2 FQNNGV, per germline. Sequencing was performed with immunoSEQ multiplex PCR; in TCRdb, only in-frame clones are kept and a portion is missing. The sample records approximately 140,000 clones, 90% to 95% being singletons. The sample belongs to a study of control samples from healthy donors and cancer patients. V is TRBV11-2 and J is TRBJ1-5; 11 positions agree with TRBD1. The sample was blood. The sequence was obtained from a man between 18 and 29 years old in good health. CDR3 sequence: CASSLGRTGGLHF. DNA for the CDR3: TGTGCCAGCAGCTTAGGACGGACAGGGGGCCTTCATTTT.